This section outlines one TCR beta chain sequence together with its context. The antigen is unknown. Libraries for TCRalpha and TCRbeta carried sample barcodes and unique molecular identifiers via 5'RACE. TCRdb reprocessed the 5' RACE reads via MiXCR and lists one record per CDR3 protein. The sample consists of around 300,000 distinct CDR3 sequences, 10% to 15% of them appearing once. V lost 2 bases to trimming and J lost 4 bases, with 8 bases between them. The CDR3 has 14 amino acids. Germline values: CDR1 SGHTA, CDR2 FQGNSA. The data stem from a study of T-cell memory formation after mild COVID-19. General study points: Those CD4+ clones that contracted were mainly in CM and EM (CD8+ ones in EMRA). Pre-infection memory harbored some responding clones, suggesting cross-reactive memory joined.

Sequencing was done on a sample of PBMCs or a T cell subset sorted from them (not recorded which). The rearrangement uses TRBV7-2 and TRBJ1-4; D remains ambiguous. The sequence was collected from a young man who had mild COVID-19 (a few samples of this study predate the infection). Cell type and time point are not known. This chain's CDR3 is CASSLSWINEKLFF. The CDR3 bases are TGTGCCAGCAGCTTATCGTGGATTAATGAAAAACTGTTTTTT.